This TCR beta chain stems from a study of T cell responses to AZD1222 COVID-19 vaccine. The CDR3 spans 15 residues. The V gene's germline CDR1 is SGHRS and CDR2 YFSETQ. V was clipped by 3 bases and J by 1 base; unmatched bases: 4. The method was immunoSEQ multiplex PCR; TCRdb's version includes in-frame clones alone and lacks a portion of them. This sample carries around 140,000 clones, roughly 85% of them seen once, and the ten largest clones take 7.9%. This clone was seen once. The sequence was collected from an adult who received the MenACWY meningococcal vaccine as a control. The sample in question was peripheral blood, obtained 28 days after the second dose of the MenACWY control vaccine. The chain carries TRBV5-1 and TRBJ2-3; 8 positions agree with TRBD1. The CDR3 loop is CASSSGQGGTDTQYF. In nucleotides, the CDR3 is TGCGCCAGCAGCTCTGGACAGGGAGGCACAGATACGCAGTATTTT.